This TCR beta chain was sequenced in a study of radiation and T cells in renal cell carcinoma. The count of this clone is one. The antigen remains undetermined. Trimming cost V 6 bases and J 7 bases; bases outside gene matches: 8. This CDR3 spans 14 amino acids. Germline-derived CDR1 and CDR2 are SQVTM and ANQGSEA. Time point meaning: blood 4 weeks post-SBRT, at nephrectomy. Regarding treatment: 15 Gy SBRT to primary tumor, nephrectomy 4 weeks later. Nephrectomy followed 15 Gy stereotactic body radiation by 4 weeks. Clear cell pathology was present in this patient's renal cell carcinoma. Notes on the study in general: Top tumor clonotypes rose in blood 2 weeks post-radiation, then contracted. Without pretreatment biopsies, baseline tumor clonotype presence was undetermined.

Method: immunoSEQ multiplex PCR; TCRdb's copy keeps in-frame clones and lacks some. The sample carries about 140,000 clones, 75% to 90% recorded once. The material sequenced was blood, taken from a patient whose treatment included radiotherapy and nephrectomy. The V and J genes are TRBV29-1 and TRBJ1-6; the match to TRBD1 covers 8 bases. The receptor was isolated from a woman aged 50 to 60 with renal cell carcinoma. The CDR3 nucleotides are TGCAGCGTCGGGACAGGCGGCGGGAATTCACCCCTCCACTTT. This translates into CSVGTGGGNSPLHF.